These 18 T cell receptor beta chains came from one sample sequenced in a study of CD8 T cells in Susac syndrome. When the RNA was reverse transcribed, random hexamers were used with an input of about 0.45 to 1 ug. From the immunoSEQ multiplex PCR reads, TCRdb called clonotypes with MiXCR, one entry per CDR3 protein. The table shows roughly 100,000 distinct CDR3 sequences, with roughly 95% occurring only once. The sample was CD8+ T cells from PBMCs. These receptors all come from a human donor with Susac syndrome.

This clonotype has just one count. The chain uses TRBV29-1 and TRBJ1-2; D call uncertain. This CDR3 comprises 11 residues. From germline, CDR1 is SQVTM and CDR2 ANQGSEA. The germline V and J ends were trimmed by 4 bases and 6 bases, with 9 bases remaining between them. Here the CDR3 DNA reads TGCAGCGTTGGACGGGATGATGGCTACACCTTC. Protein product: CSVGRDDGYTF.

The chain combines TRBV7-3 with TRBJ2-1, with D perhaps TRBD2 (6 bases). Trimming took 3 bases from V and 9 from J, leaving 21 bases between them. The CDR3 has 16 amino acids. Germline CDR1 is SGHTA and CDR2 is FQGTGA. DNA for the CDR3: TGTGCCAGCAGCTTCACCGGGACTGGCGGTGGGGCTGAGCAGTTCTTC. Its translation: CASSFTGTGGGAEQFF.

The chain uses TRBV25-1 and TRBJ2-1, with D hard to call. CDR1 MGHDK and CDR2 SYGVNS come from the germline V gene. V lost 2 bases to trimming and J lost 7 bases, with 24 bases between them. This CDR3 has 18 amino acids. CDR3 sequence: CASSENETPTEPLNEQFF. The DNA of the CDR3 is TGTGCCAGCAGTGAAAACGAGACTCCAACCGAGCCCTTGAATGAGCAGTTCTTC.

V is TRBV6-6 and J is TRBJ1-1; D not resolved. Per germline, CDR1 MNHNY and CDR2 SVGAGI (reference sequence). The CDR3 is 12 residues long. V lost 6 bases and J lost 1, with 6 bases in between. In DNA, the CDR3 is TGTGCCAGCAGCCCCAAGAACACTGAAGCTTTCTTT. It yields the protein CASSPKNTEAFF.

This chain uses TRBV12-3 or TRBV12-4 with TRBJ1-3; D is unclear. This CDR3 region has 14 residues. Trimming left V 7 bases short and J 2 bases short, with 12 bases between. The CDR3 reads CASTLWVPGNTIYF. CDR3 in DNA: TGTGCCAGCACCTTATGGGTCCCTGGAAACACCATATATTTT.

The count of this clonotype is one. This sequence joins TRBV6-6 and TRBJ2-7, with 9 positions matching TRBD2. This CDR3 contains 12 residues. V shed 9 bases, J shed 2 bases, and the junction held 2 bases outside the gene matches. Per the germline V gene, CDR1 is MNHNY and CDR2 is SVGAGI (reference sequence). CDR3 region: CASSGGTYEQYF. CDR3 bases: TGTGCCAGTAGCGGGGGAACCTACGAGCAGTACTTC.

This chain connects TRBV13 to TRBJ2-5; D may be TRBD1 (5 bases). There are 14 residues in the CDR3. Trimming cost V 5 bases and J 5 bases, with 15 bases left between them. Germline CDR1 reads PRHDT; CDR2 reads FYEKMQ (reference sequence). CDR3 protein: CASSLRVLEETQYF. The CDR3 DNA sequence: TGTGCCAGCAGCCTCAGGGTTTTAGAGGAGACCCAGTACTTC.

V and J are TRBV15 and TRBJ2-3; the D gene is possibly TRBD2 (5 bases). Trimming shortened V by 3 bases and J by 0 bases, and 10 bases separated the two germline ends. Germline CDR1 and CDR2: LNHNV and YYDKDF (reference sequence). The CDR3 runs 15 residues. CDR3 in amino acids: CATSRDLSSTDTQYF. In DNA form, the CDR3 reads TGTGCCACCAGCAGGGACTTGTCTAGCACAGATACGCAGTATTTT.

The rearrangement uses TRBV5-1 and TRBJ2-5, with D unresolved. V lost 2 bases and J 5 bases, leaving 10 bases between the germline ends. CDR3 length: 13 amino acids. Germline values: CDR1 SGHRS, CDR2 YFSETQ. CDR3 bases: TGCGCCAGCAGCTTTACGGAACGGGAGACCCAGTACTTC. It encodes CASSFTERETQYF.

The chain uses TRBV9 and TRBJ1-2; D is perhaps TRBD1 (5 bases). Germline V gene data show CDR1 as SGDLS and CDR2 as YYNGEE. The V end was cut by 3 bases, the J end by 0 bases, with 18 bases between. The CDR3 runs to 17 residues. CDR3 in amino acids: CASSADSPVVSNYGYTF. CDR3 DNA: TGTGCCAGCAGCGCCGACAGCCCGGTAGTCTCTAACTATGGCTACACCTTC.

The V gene is TRBV9, the J gene TRBJ1-2; possible D gene TRBD1, 6 bases. The CDR3 is 13 residues long. Trimming removed 0 bases at V and 6 bases at J, with 9 bases between. Per germline, CDR1 SGDLS and CDR2 YYNGEE. CDR3 in DNA: TGTGCCAGCAGCGTAGAGTCAGGGGATGGCTACACCTTC. Translated: CASSVESGDGYTF.

The chain carries TRBV2 and TRBJ1-2; D gene ambiguous. The CDR3 is 13 amino acids. V lost 6 bases, J lost 2 bases, and 10 bases lay in between. CDR1 is SNHLY and CDR2 is FYNNEI in the germline V gene. CDR3 loop: CASRVAGNYGYTF. The DNA for the CDR3 is TGTGCCAGCAGGGTAGCGGGAAACTATGGCTACACCTTC. Supplemented by reference TRBV2 and TRBJ1-2, the full variable domain reads EPEVTQTPSHQVTQMGQEVILRCVPISNHLYFYWYRQILGQKVEFLVSFYNNEISEKSEIFDDQFSVERPDGSNFTLKIRSTKLEDSAMYFCASRVAGNYGYTFGSGTRLTVV.

The chain couples TRBV6-6 to TRBJ2-6; the D is unclear. This CDR3 comprises 15 residues. Germline CDR1 is MNHNY and CDR2 is SVGAGI (reference sequence). Trimming cost V 8 bases and J 0 bases, with 11 bases left between them. The DNA of the CDR3 is TGTGCCAGCGAGCCCTCTCTCTCTGGGGCCAACGTCCTGACTTTC. The encoded protein is CASEPSLSGANVLTF.

This sequence joins TRBV5-4 and TRBJ2-3, with D perhaps matching TRBD1 (5 bases). The V gene lost 3 bases and the J gene lost 6 bases, with 14 bases spanning the gap. CDR3 length: 14 residues. Germline V gene lookup returns CDR1 SGHNT and CDR2 YYREEE (reference sequence). In DNA form, the CDR3 reads TGTGCCAGCAGCTCAGCTCCAGGGCCCGATACGCAGTATTTT. Amino acids: CASSSAPGPDTQYF.

The V gene is TRBV29-1, the J gene TRBJ1-1; 7 nucleotides line up with TRBD1. CDR1 SQVTM and CDR2 ANQGSEA come from the germline V gene. The CDR3 totals 12 residues. V gave up 7 bases and J gave up 8 bases; unmatched junction bases: 10. This CDR3 reads CSGDSPIKEAFF. The CDR3 DNA reads TGCAGCGGGGACAGCCCGATTAAGGAAGCTTTCTTT.

This rearrangement joins TRBV9 to TRBJ2-5, with D possibly TRBD1 on 6 matching bases. V dropped 10 bases and J dropped 0 bases, with 10 bases sitting between them. Germline CDR1 reads SGDLS; CDR2 reads YYNGEE. The CDR3 loop spans 12 amino acids. The CDR3 region has the DNA TGTGCCTCCGCAGGGGACCAAGAGACCCAGTACTTC. Amino acid sequence: CASAGDQETQYF.

The V gene is TRBV3-1, the J gene TRBJ2-3; 11 bases match TRBD2. The CDR3 runs to 18 residues. Per the germline V gene, CDR1 is LGHDT and CDR2 is YNNKEL (reference sequence). Losses at the gene ends were 4 bases for V and 0 bases for J; bases not matched to a gene: 9. CDR3 in amino acids: CASSPVPGLAASTDTQYF. The DNA for the CDR3 is TGTGCCAGCAGCCCTGTCCCGGGACTAGCGGCCAGCACAGATACGCAGTATTTT.

The CDR3 sequence: CASSLLAGPGNEQFF. CDR3 DNA sequence: TGTGCCAGCAGCTTATTGGCGGGCCCGGGGAATGAGCAGTTCTTC. This chain connects TRBV11-2 to TRBJ2-1, with D possibly being TRBD2 (5 bases). Germline CDR1 and CDR2: SGHAT and FQNNGV. V was shortened by 2 bases and J by 7 bases, with 15 bases between the two germline ends. The CDR3 is 15 amino acids.